What follows is one T cell receptor beta chain and its context. Since a much larger clone is just one base distant, this may be a read error. With a constant-region primer, TCR beta cDNA was made from about 0.55 ug of total RNA. ARM-PCR was slightly modified, and three nested multiplex PCR rounds with it gave rise to the TCR beta libraries. The first two PCR rounds, around 10 cycles each, used TRBV1-TRBV30 forward primers and a C-beta reverse primer. TCRdb re-called the multiplex PCR reads with MiXCR, one entry per CDR3 protein. This sample has some 200,000 distinct CDR3 sequences, with 65% found just once. V shed 8 bases and J shed 0 bases, with 13 bases lying between them. Germline-derived CDR1 and CDR2 are MNHNS and SASEGT. The CDR3 has 14 amino acids. In addition to blood RNA drawn from unsorted whole blood, germline DNA was extracted. This record comes from a study of tumor-infiltrating lymphocytes in primary liver carcinoma. Study overall: Patients' primary liver carcinoma was surgically resected.

The V and J genes are TRBV6-1 and TRBJ1-1; a weak D match, TRBD1 (6 bases). The sequencing sample was made of peripheral blood. The receptor was derived from a woman aged 55-75 years with primary liver carcinoma and hepatitis B virus infection. CDR3 DNA: TGTGCCAGCCGGGACATCAACGTGAACACTGAAGCTTTCTTT. Its translation: CASRDINVNTEAFF.